This T cell receptor (beta chain) was captured by sequencing in a study of blood T cell repertoires in COVID-19. Across the whole study: Donors in the United States, Italy and Spain gave samples during acute or convalescent COVID-19. Sources were T cells, B-cell-depleted T cells, or PBMCs; the material itself was cDNA or gDNA.

One Seattle source followed patients from active infection through their disease course. Assay used: immunoSEQ multiplex PCR; TCRdb lists only in-frame clones, some missing. Here the sample spans over 35,000 clones, around nine tenths being singletons. CDR1 and CDR2 (germline): LGHNT, FRNRAP. This CDR3 is built from 18 residues. The J segment lost 0 bases and the V segment lost 1 base, leaving 9 bases of the junction unmatched. This sequence originates from a man aged 40-55 years with COVID-19, enrolled during active disease. V and J are TRBV12-5 and TRBJ1-1; 9 bases fit TRBD1. Sequencing used peripheral blood. CDR3 in amino acids: CASGLADRGRVMNTEAFF. For the CDR3, the DNA is TGTGCTAGTGGTTTGGCAGACAGGGGGAGAGTGATGAACACTGAAGCTTTCTTT.